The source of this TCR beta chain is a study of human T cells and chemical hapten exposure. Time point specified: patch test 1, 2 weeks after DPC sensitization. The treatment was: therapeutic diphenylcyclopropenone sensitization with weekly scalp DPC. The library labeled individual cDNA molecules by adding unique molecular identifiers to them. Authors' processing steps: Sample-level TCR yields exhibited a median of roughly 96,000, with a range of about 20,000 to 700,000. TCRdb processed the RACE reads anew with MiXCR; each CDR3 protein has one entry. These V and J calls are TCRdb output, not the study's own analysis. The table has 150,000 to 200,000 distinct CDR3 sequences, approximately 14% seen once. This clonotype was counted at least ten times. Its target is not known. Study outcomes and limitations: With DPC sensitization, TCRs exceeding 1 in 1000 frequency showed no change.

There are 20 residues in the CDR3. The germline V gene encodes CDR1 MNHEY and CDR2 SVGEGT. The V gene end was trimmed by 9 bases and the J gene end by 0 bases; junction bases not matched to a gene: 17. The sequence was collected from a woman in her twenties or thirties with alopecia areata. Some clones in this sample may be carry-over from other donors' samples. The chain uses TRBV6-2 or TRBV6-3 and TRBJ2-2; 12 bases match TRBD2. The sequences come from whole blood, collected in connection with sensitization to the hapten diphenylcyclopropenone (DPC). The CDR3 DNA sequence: TGTGCCAGTCAACCCCTGACTAGCGGGAGAACATTGGCGAACACCGGGGAGCTGTTTTTT. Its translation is CASQPLTSGRTLANTGELFF.